The TCR beta chain under discussion was sequenced for a study of T cells in Graves' hyperthyroidism and ophthalmopathy. Study-wide context: Blood was drawn when the patient was first diagnosed and still untreated.

The investigators amplified TCR beta CDR3 regions from RNA transcripts. The primer set for the first-round RT-PCR of the TCR CDR3 was HTBI. One entry per CDR3 protein results from TCRdb running MiXCR on the multiplex PCR reads. The profile covers hundreds of thousands of distinct CDR3 sequences, with around 13% appearing a single time and under 30% taken by the ten largest. Ten or more counts support this clonotype. The target antigen is unknown. V lost 5 bases to trimming and J lost 3 bases; unmatched junction nucleotides: 2. This CDR3 has 15 residues. Germline CDR1 SGHAT, CDR2 FQNNGV. Study observations and caveats: Model-based prediction identified ophthalmopathy a median roughly 5.9 months prior to its onset.

This clonotype originated in a woman aged 30 to 39 with Graves' hyperthyroidism. V usage is TRBV11-2 and J usage is TRBJ2-5; 14 nucleotides line up with TRBD2. The sample comprised blood. The chain's CDR3 is CASSRGLAGEETQYF. The CDR3 nucleotides read TGTGCCAGCAGCAGGGGACTAGCGGGGGAAGAGACCCAGTACTTC.